In its sample, the clone carrying this T cell receptor beta chain was seen a few times. What it recognizes is unknown. Trimming cost V 6 bases and J 3 bases, with 16 bases left between them. Germline V gene data show CDR1 as MNHNY and CDR2 as SVGAGI (reference sequence). The CDR3 length is 15 residues. With a J-beta primer mix and a sample-barcoded 5' primer, a second PCR ran about 7 to 12 cycles. Per-sample output comprised a minimum of 2.5 million paired-end reads containing CDR3. TCRdb used MiXCR to reprocess the 5' RACE reads, holding one entry per CDR3 protein. In the table there are about 1.6 million distinct CDR3 sequences, 34% of which are singletons. This sample is drawn from a study of blood T cells in healthy people across ages. Ranging in age from about 6 to 90, the donors were healthy Caucasian individuals from Russia. Whole-study findings and limits: Both naive CD4+ cell counts and diversity were greater in long-lived donors than in aged donors. Without sorted subsets, naive and antigen-experienced compartments could not be conclusively compared.

Sequenced sample: blood. The TCR comes from a woman aged 25 to 39 in good health. V and J are TRBV6-6 and TRBJ2-3; D possibly uses TRBD1 or TRBD2 (5 bases each). The CDR3 nucleotides are TGTGCCAGCAGCCCGGGGCCAAGAGAGACAGATACGCAGTATTTT. As protein: CASSPGPRETDTQYF.